This T cell receptor beta chain was sequenced for a study of blood T cell repertoires in COVID-19. Overall study context: PBMCs, B-cell-depleted T cells, or T cells provided the cDNA or gDNA that made up the material.

In its sample, this clone was seen once. Some clones are missing from TCRdb's copy, which holds only in-frame ones; the method was immunoSEQ multiplex PCR. The data show about 250,000 clones, with about 80% seen just once and around 8.9% held by the top ten. Source material: peripheral blood. The clonotype was recovered from an older man with acute or convalescent COVID-19.

The CDR3 sequence is CASAQAGQHPPLGEQYF. CDR3 nucleotides: TGTGCCAGCGCCCAAGCCGGACAACATCCCCCCTTAGGGGAGCAGTACTTC. This sequence joins TRBV6-4 and TRBJ2-7, with D perhaps matching TRBD1 (5 bases). Looked up from germline, CDR1 is MRHNA and CDR2 is SNTAGT. The germline V and J ends were trimmed by 8 bases and 7 bases, with 30 bases remaining between them. There are 17 residues in the CDR3.